These 22 T cell receptor beta chains came from one sample sequenced in a study of a mutant IDH1 vaccine in newly diagnosed glioma. No antigen has been identified for these receptors. Documented time point: week 5, during vaccination. Each vaccine dose was 300 ug of mutant IDH1 20-mer peptide, with topical imiquimod. Sequencing used immunoSEQ multiplex PCR; TCRdb keeps in-frame clones, though not all of them. The repertoire holds 30,000 to 40,000 clones, with roughly 80% as singletons. The sample consisted of PBMCs, taken from a glioma patient whose treatment included an IDH1 peptide vaccine. Receptors were obtained from a man aged 45-65 years with glioma.

This clone was seen only once. The V and J genes are TRBV19 and TRBJ1-3, with D uncertain. This CDR3 comprises 13 residues. The V gene lost 10 bases and the J gene lost 0 bases, with 10 bases spanning the gap. In germline, CDR1 is LNHDA, CDR2 SQIVND (reference sequence). Here the CDR3 reads CATNFGSGNTIYF. The CDR3 DNA follows: TGTGCCACAAACTTCGGCTCTGGAAACACCATATATTTT.

This clone appeared a single time. The chain is built from TRBV9 and TRBJ1-2, with a possible D match to TRBD1 (6 bases). Trimming shortened V by 3 bases and J by 6 bases, and 12 bases separated the two germline ends. CDR1 SGDLS and CDR2 YYNGEE come from the germline V gene. This CDR3 contains 13 residues. The CDR3 reads CASSAGALDGYTF. The DNA of the CDR3 is TGTGCCAGCAGCGCGGGGGCTCTCGATGGCTACACCTTC.

The chain couples TRBV13 to TRBJ2-1, with 8 bases lining up with TRBD2. After removal of 3 bases from V and 6 bases from J, the junction contained 4 bases not matched to a gene. There are 14 residues in the CDR3. Germline CDR1 and CDR2: PRHDT and FYEKMQ (reference sequence). The CDR3 DNA is TGTGCCAGCAGCTTGGGCGCGGGGGGCAATGAGCAGTTCTTC. Its translation is CASSLGAGGNEQFF.

The J gene is TRBJ1-1, the V gene TRBV9, with D perhaps TRBD1 (5 bases). CDR1 SGDLS and CDR2 YYNGEE come from the germline V gene. Trimming took 2 bases from V and 0 from J, leaving 14 bases between them. This CDR3 has 16 amino acids. In nucleotides, the CDR3 is TGTGCCAGCAGCGTGGGGCTCGACAGAATGAACACTGAAGCTTTCTTT. Residues: CASSVGLDRMNTEAFF.

This clone is labeled as medium-sized (0.01 to 0.1%). The chain has TRBV18 and TRBJ1-1, with D tentatively TRBD1 (6 bases). Germline loops: CDR1 KGHSH, CDR2 LQKENI. The CDR3 runs to 13 residues. V dropped 4 bases and J dropped 5 bases, with 11 bases sitting between them. The CDR3 DNA reads as TGTGCCAGCTCACAATCGGGACAAACTGAAGCTTTCTTT. Translated: CASSQSGQTEAFF.

The rearrangement links TRBV25-1 to TRBJ1-1; 8 bases are shared with TRBD1. Per germline, CDR1 MGHDK and CDR2 SYGVNS. V lost 2 bases and J lost 4; bases outside the gene matches: 0. The length of the CDR3 is 13 residues. CDR3 amino acids: CASSEGQGTEAFF. CDR3 nucleotide sequence: TGTGCCAGCAGTGAAGGACAGGGCACTGAAGCTTTCTTT. The full variable domain, with the rest looked up from reference TRBV25-1 and TRBJ1-1, is EADIYQTPRYLVIGTGKKITLECSQTMGHDKMYWYQQDPGMELHLIHYSYGVNSTEKGDLSSESTVSRIRTEHFPLTLESARPSHTSQYLCASSEGQGTEAFFGQGTRLTVV.

CDR3: CASSDGTDTQYF. The CDR3 DNA sequence: TGTGCCAGCAGTGACGGTACAGATACGCAGTATTTT. The rearrangement uses TRBV2 and TRBJ2-3; D is uncertain. The CDR3 is 12 residues long. Trimming removed 3 bases from V and 3 bases from J, with 4 bases in between. Germline V lookup: CDR1 SNHLY, CDR2 FYNNEI.

Of note for this clone: At one end, the junction sequence differs from germline, possibly due to a read error. This chain links TRBV7-2 with TRBJ2-4, with a weak D call TRBD1 (6 bases). This CDR3 spans 14 amino acids. From germline, CDR1 is SGHTA and CDR2 FQGNSA. The CDR3 bases are TGTGCCAGCACCTTAGGGGGAACCAAAAACATTCAGTACTTC. It translates to CASTLGGTKNIQYF.

V usage is TRBV5-1 and J usage is TRBJ2-5; 15 bases align to TRBD2. The CDR3 spans 17 residues. The V and J ends lost 4 bases and 5 bases, in that order; junction bases with no gene match: 9. Germline V gene lookup returns CDR1 SGHRS and CDR2 YFSETQ. The DNA of the CDR3 is TGCGCCAGCAGCGTCTCCGGGACTAGCGGGGGGAGGGAGACCCAGTACTTC. Protein product: CASSVSGTSGGRETQYF.

This clone was counted a single time. V is TRBV4-1 and J is TRBJ2-1; TRBD2 matches 11 bases. V dropped 6 bases and J dropped 12; count of bases not matched to a gene: 10. The germline V gene encodes CDR1 MGHRA and CDR2 YSYEKL. There are 14 residues in the CDR3. This CDR3 reads CASSSPGTSGGQFF. In DNA form, the CDR3 reads TGCGCCAGCAGTTCACCCGGGACTAGCGGCGGGCAGTTCTTC.

The chain uses TRBV19 and TRBJ2-1, with 7 bases fitting TRBD1. Germline assignment: CDR1 LNHDA and CDR2 SQIVND (reference sequence). Trimming at V came to 2 bases and at J to 4 bases, leaving 2 bases not matched to a gene. The CDR3 is 14 residues long. This chain's CDR3 is CASSITGQYNEQFF. CDR3 DNA sequence: TGTGCCAGTAGTATAACGGGACAGTACAATGAGCAGTTCTTC.

The chain combines TRBV10-3 with TRBJ2-5; D is unclear. The germline gives CDR1 ENHRY, CDR2 SYGVKD. Deletions cut 11 bases from V and 3 bases from J, with 16 bases between. The CDR3 sequence is 13 residues long. The DNA of the CDR3 is TGTGCCTCGCGACCGGACGGAAAAGAGACCCAGTACTTC. It specifies CASRPDGKETQYF.

The chain has TRBV6-5 and TRBJ2-7; the D gene is possibly TRBD1 (6 bases). CDR3 length equals 11 residues. Germline values: CDR1 MNHEY, CDR2 SVGAGI. Trimming took 8 bases from V and 5 from J, leaving 10 bases between them. CDR3 sequence: CASSRGNEQYF. In DNA form, the CDR3 reads TGTGCCAGCTCCAGGGGCAACGAGCAGTACTTC.

This sequence joins TRBV6-1 and TRBJ1-5; D may be TRBD1 (6 bases). V was pared by 7 bases and J by 7 bases, with 11 bases between. Germline V gives CDR1 MNHNS, CDR2 SASEGT. The CDR3 totals 12 residues. CDR3 protein: CASTTGIQPQHF. The CDR3 DNA reads TGTGCCAGCACAACAGGGATACAGCCCCAGCATTTT.

V usage is TRBV4-1 and J usage is TRBJ2-7; no definite D call. From germline, CDR1 is MGHRA and CDR2 YSYEKL. The CDR3 totals 16 residues. V was clipped by 1 base and J by 3 bases, with 16 bases between them. The CDR3 loop is CASSQGGVGLFYEQYF. The CDR3, as DNA: TGCGCCAGCAGCCAAGGTGGAGTCGGTCTTTTCTACGAGCAGTACTTC.

The V call is TRBV4-3, the J call TRBJ2-2, with D possibly matching TRBD2 (5 bases). Per germline, CDR1 LGHNA and CDR2 YSLEER. Trimming removed 0 bases at V and 7 bases at J, with 12 bases between. This CDR3 is 15 amino acids long. The CDR3 DNA reads TGCGCCAGCAGCCAAGACGCCAGGAGGATCGGGGAGCTGTTTTTT. Protein product: CASSQDARRIGELFF.

This clone was seen only once. This chain uses TRBV18 with TRBJ2-5; TRBD2 is a possible D gene (6 bases). Trimming removed 2 bases at V and 1 base at J, with 17 bases between. Germline CDR1 and CDR2: KGHSH and LQKENI. CDR3 length: 17 residues. This CDR3 is CASSPIGSGLFQETQYF. In DNA, the CDR3 is TGTGCCAGCTCACCAATAGGCAGCGGGCTTTTCCAAGAGACCCAGTACTTC.

The chain joins TRBV5-6 to TRBJ2-1; D not resolved. Trimming removed 4 bases from V and 4 bases from J, with 18 bases in between. The germline V gene encodes CDR1 SGHDT and CDR2 YYEEEE. This CDR3 region has 16 residues. This CDR3 reads CASSPMSGPEYNEQFF. DNA for the CDR3: TGTGCCAGCAGCCCGATGAGTGGCCCTGAGTACAATGAGCAGTTCTTC.

This clone was seen only once. V is TRBV29-1 and J is TRBJ2-5; possibly TRBD2 for D (5 bases). Germline CDR1 is SQVTM and CDR2 is ANQGSEA. The CDR3 has 13 amino acids. V lost 0 bases and J 5 bases, leaving 10 bases between the germline ends. The DNA of the CDR3 is TGCAGCGTTGAAGAGCGAGCGGCGGAGACCCAGTACTTC. Its protein product is CSVEERAAETQYF.

J is TRBJ1-2 and V is TRBV7-2; no definite D call. The V gene lost 5 bases and the J gene lost 1 base, with 20 bases spanning the gap. The V gene's germline CDR1 is SGHTA and CDR2 FQGNSA. The CDR3 consists of 17 residues. DNA of the CDR3: TGTGCCAGCAGCCCCCGGGAGGGTACCACTTTTAACTATGGCTACACCTTC. Protein sequence: CASSPREGTTFNYGYTF.

In nucleotides, the CDR3 is TGTGCCAGCAGCCAAGAATTTGGGGAGACAGGGGCGGAAAAACTGTTTTTT. Amino acid sequence: CASSQEFGETGAEKLFF. The V call is TRBV14, the J call TRBJ1-4; TRBD1 agrees at 8 bases. CDR1 and CDR2 (germline): SGHDN, FVKESK. CDR3 length: 17 residues. The trim removed 0 bases at V and 8 bases at J, leaving 11 bases unmatched.

V and J are TRBV6-1 and TRBJ2-7, with 8 bases fitting TRBD2. The CDR3 consists of 13 residues. The V and J ends lost 8 bases and 5 bases, in that order; junction bases with no gene match: 8. Germline V gene lookup returns CDR1 MNHNS and CDR2 SASEGT. DNA for the CDR3: TGTGCCAGCCTCGGACTAGCAGTCCACGAGCAGTACTTC. As protein: CASLGLAVHEQYF.